The 5 T cell receptor beta chains in this list originate from one sample, sequenced in a study of T-cell reconstitution after alpha-beta-depleted transplantation in children. Unique molecular identifiers were used to barcode this TCRbeta library. In TCRdb, the PCR reads were re-called with MiXCR into one record per CDR3 protein. The profile shows 670,000 or so distinct CDR3 sequences, around 14% of them singletons. This specimen consisted of PBMCs, obtained before TCRalphabeta/CD19-depleted stem cell transplant. The origin of the receptors is a girl aged 2 to 10 with congenital amegakaryocytic thrombocytopenia, due to receive a stem cell transplant.

The CDR3 region has the DNA TGTGCCAGCTCACGCCTCTTGGGGAGCTCCTACAATGAGCAGTTCTTC. This translates into CASSRLLGSSYNEQFF. The J gene is TRBJ2-1, the V gene TRBV18, with D perhaps TRBD2 (5 bases). CDR1 KGHSH and CDR2 LQKENI come from the germline V gene. V lost 4 bases and J 0 bases, leaving 13 bases between the germline ends. This CDR3 is built from 16 residues.

Many counts were recorded for this clonotype. The rearrangement joins TRBV6-5 to TRBJ1-4, with D maybe TRBD1 (5 bases). The CDR3 sequence is 15 residues long. Germline V CDR1 and CDR2: MNHEY, SVGAGI. V gave up 2 bases and J gave up 8 bases, with 15 bases separating them. CDR3 region: CASSYRGGVDEKLFF. In DNA form, the CDR3 reads TGTGCCAGCAGTTACCGCGGAGGGGTAGACGAAAAACTGTTTTTT.

This chain links TRBV27 with TRBJ2-3, with D possibly called TRBD1 or TRBD2 (5 bases each). CDR1 MNHEY and CDR2 SMNVEV come from the germline V gene (reference sequence). Trimming took off 4 bases at V and 4 bases at J, with 15 bases between the two ends. The CDR3 runs to 15 residues. As DNA, the CDR3 is TGTGCCAGCAGTTCAAGACTGTTGGGGGCAGATACGCAGTATTTT. Encoded protein: CASSSRLLGADTQYF.

The rearrangement uses TRBV20-1 and TRBJ2-1, with 7 bases that match TRBD2. The CDR3 is 11 residues long. J gave up 8 bases and V 7 bases, and 5 bases lay outside the gene matches. Germline CDR1 DFQATT, CDR2 SNEGSKA (reference sequence). The CDR3 here is CSGLAFDEQFF. As DNA, the CDR3 is TGCAGTGGACTAGCTTTCGATGAGCAGTTCTTC.

This clonotype was found many times. The V and J genes are TRBV27 and TRBJ2-3; 10 positions agree with TRBD2. V lost 5 bases to trimming and J lost 4 bases; unmatched junction nucleotides: 9. The germline CDR1 and CDR2 sequences are MNHEY and SMNVEV (reference sequence). This CDR3 has 16 residues. The CDR3 region has the DNA TGTGCCAGCAGTAATCTAGCGGGAGTCGGTTCAGATACGCAGTATTTT. It encodes CASSNLAGVGSDTQYF.